Below are 3 T cell receptor beta chains sequenced from a single sample in a study of blood T cell repertoires in COVID-19. Method: immunoSEQ multiplex PCR; TCRdb's copy keeps in-frame clones and lacks some. Seen here are about 80,000 clones, 88% observed once, and the top ten hold 6.5% to 8.5%. Sequences were obtained from peripheral blood. These receptors all come from a woman older than 75 with acute or convalescent COVID-19.

This chain joins TRBV6-5 and TRBJ2-2; D call uncertain. The CDR3 has 13 residues. Germline V CDR1 and CDR2: MNHEY, SVGAGI. The V end lost 0 bases, the J end lost 4 bases, and 3 bases lay between the germline ends. The CDR3 protein is CASSYSATGELFF. Here the CDR3 DNA reads TGTGCCAGCAGTTACTCGGCCACCGGGGAGCTGTTTTTT.

The rearrangement joins TRBV21-1 to TRBJ2-7; TRBD1, the D gene given by the table, was not confirmed from the DNA. TRBV21-1 is reported as a pseudogene. The CDR3 loop spans 19 amino acids. The CDR3 DNA is TGTGCCAGCAGCAAAGGAGGGGGCCTTTTCGTTCGTCTCGGGGACGAGCAGTACTTC. This codes for CASSKGGGLFVRLGDEQYF.

The rearrangement joins TRBV5-1 to TRBJ1-2; weak D call: TRBD1 (5 bases). V was trimmed by 4 bases and J by 5 bases, leaving 12 bases between them. This CDR3 region has 13 residues. Germline CDR1 is SGHRS and CDR2 is YFSETQ. This CDR3 reads CASSNQGGYGYTF. Written as DNA, the CDR3 is TGCGCCAGCAGCAATCAGGGTGGATATGGCTACACCTTC.